The text below deals with one TCR beta chain. Its matching antigen is unknown. PBMC libraries mostly used 400 to 550 ng of input genomic DNA, with six replicates per sample. Assay used: immunoSEQ multiplex PCR; TCRdb lists only in-frame clones, some missing. The data show 30,000 to 40,000 clones, around 87% seen once. The sample belongs to a study of neoadjuvant anti-PD-1 for oral cavity cancer. Study context: Nivolumab at 3 mg/kg was mostly given biweekly, three to four doses, pre-surgery. Around day 43, patients without progression received a fourth nivolumab dose before surgery. Notes on the study in general: Treg/Th17 ratio rose with pretreatment blood and fell with post-treatment tumor TCRbeta clonality.

The starting material was PBMCs, obtained before nivolumab (anti-PD-1) treatment. The origin of this receptor is a person aged 40 to 85 with oral cavity squamous cell carcinoma.

CDR3 nucleotide sequence: TGTGCCAGCAGCTCTGAGGGACGTTCAATTTATAATTCACCCCTCCACTTT. The encoded protein is CASSSEGRSIYNSPLHF. The gene calls are TRBV7-2 and TRBJ1-6; a weak D match, TRBD1 (5 bases). V was pared by 4 bases and J by 4 bases, with 17 bases between. The CDR3 loop spans 17 amino acids. Germline-derived CDR1 and CDR2 are SGHTA and FQGNSA.